These 19 T cell receptor beta chains came from one sample sequenced in a study of spatial heterogeneity in lung cancer. TCRdb recomputed calls from the 5' RACE reads with MiXCR, one row per CDR3 protein. The sample lists approximately 25,000 distinct CDR3 sequences, under 4% seen once, with 25% to 35% in the top ten. Time point meaning: sample taken at primary tumor resection. Unsorted whole RNA samples from tumor, nontumor lung or frozen PBMC were sequenced. Sequencing was performed on PBMCs, taken at surgery. All receptors come from a female donor with early-stage non-small cell lung cancer.

At least ten counts were recorded for this clonotype. V and J are TRBV20-1 and TRBJ1-1; a weak D match, TRBD1 (5 bases). The CDR3 extends over 15 amino acids. Germline-derived CDR1 and CDR2 are DFQATT and SNEGSKA (reference sequence). The V end lost 1 base, the J end lost 2 bases, and 14 bases lay between the germline ends. CDR3 loop: CSARARQNFNTEAFF. The CDR3 DNA reads as TGCAGTGCTAGAGCCCGACAGAACTTCAACACTGAAGCTTTCTTT.

Many counts were recorded for this clonotype. The gene calls are TRBV5-1 and TRBJ2-7, with no clear D. The J call is in doubt because the DNA end fits TRBJ2-4 better. Germline lookup yields CDR1 SGHRS and CDR2 YFSETQ. CDR3 size: 13 residues. The CDR3 region has the DNA TGCGCCAGCGCCCCTTTTGTGGACGGCATTCAGTACTTC. Translated, it gives CASAPFVDGIQYF.

This clonotype was recorded at least ten times. The chain joins TRBV27 to TRBJ2-7; D perhaps matches TRBD1 (5 bases). Trimming took off 2 bases at V and 4 bases at J, with 12 bases between the two ends. Germline V gene lookup returns CDR1 MNHEY and CDR2 SMNVEV (reference sequence). This CDR3 region has 14 residues. The CDR3: CASSLGQGYYEQYF. CDR3 DNA sequence: TGTGCCAGCAGTTTAGGGCAGGGATATTACGAGCAGTACTTC.

This clonotype was seen many times. The rearrangement uses TRBV11-2 and TRBJ1-2; D gene unclear. The CDR3 sequence is 14 residues long. Deletions cut 1 base from V and 4 bases from J, with 10 bases between. The germline V gene has CDR1 SGHAT and CDR2 FQNNGV. CDR3: CASSLGPGGYGYTF. In nucleotides, the CDR3 is TGTGCCAGCAGCTTAGGTCCGGGCGGCTATGGCTACACCTTC.

The chain couples TRBV5-4 to TRBJ2-3, with 10 bases identical to TRBD2. The CDR3 is made up of 17 amino acids. CDR1 is SGHNT and CDR2 is YYREEE in the germline V gene (reference sequence). The junction had 10 bases not matched to a gene; V was cut back by 4 bases and J by 2 bases. Here the CDR3 DNA reads TGTGCCAGCAGCACCCAGACTAGCGGGCCCAACACAGATACGCAGTATTTT. This gives the protein CASSTQTSGPNTDTQYF. Together with reference TRBV5-4 and TRBJ2-3, the CDR3 gives the full variable domain: ETGVTQSPTHLIKTRGQQVTLRCSSQSGHNTVSWYQQALGQGPQFIFQYYREEENGRGNFPPRFSGLQFPNYSSELNVNALELDDSALYLCASSTQTSGPNTDTQYFGPGTRLTVL.

This clonotype has at least ten counts. V usage is TRBV6-4 and J usage is TRBJ1-5; D not certain. The V end lost 6 bases, the J end lost 1 base, and 10 bases lay between the germline ends. This CDR3 comprises 14 residues. From germline, CDR1 is MRHNA and CDR2 SNTAGT. CDR3 residues: CASRVPSSNQPQHF. The CDR3 DNA is TGTGCCAGCAGGGTCCCCTCAAGCAATCAGCCCCAGCATTTT.

The table lists this clonotype with many counts. The V call is TRBV6-2 or TRBV6-3, the J call TRBJ2-6; D gene ambiguous. V lost 2 bases to trimming and J lost 2 bases, with 4 bases between them. Germline V gene lookup returns CDR1 MNHEY and CDR2 SVGEGT. The CDR3 runs 14 residues. The chain's CDR3 is CASSYAAGANVLTF. In DNA, the CDR3 is TGTGCCAGCAGTTACGCCGCTGGGGCCAACGTCCTGACTTTC.

Within the sample, this clonotype is medium-sized. In DNA, the CDR3 is TGCGCCAGCAGCCCACAGGGGGCGGGCACCGGGGAGCTGTTTTTT. Amino acids: CASSPQGAGTGELFF. The chain uses TRBV4-1 and TRBJ2-2, with TRBD1 matching over 9 bases. There are 15 residues in the CDR3. The trim removed 4 bases at V and 4 bases at J, leaving 4 bases unmatched. From germline, CDR1 is MGHRA and CDR2 YSYEKL.

The table lists this clonotype with many counts. The rearrangement links TRBV2 to TRBJ2-5; the D gene is possibly TRBD1 (5 bases). The CDR3 spans 11 residues. Trimming removed 4 bases at V and 7 bases at J, with 7 bases between. Germline V gives CDR1 SNHLY, CDR2 FYNNEI. CDR3 amino acids: CASSVDRTQYF. The CDR3 region has the DNA TGTGCCAGCAGTGTCGACAGGACCCAGTACTTC. The whole variable domain, filled in from reference TRBV2 and TRBJ2-5, reads EPEVTQTPSHQVTQMGQEVILRCVPISNHLYFYWYRQILGQKVEFLVSFYNNEISEKSEIFDDQFSVERPDGSNFTLKIRSTKLEDSAMYFCASSVDRTQYFGPGTRLLVL.

This clonotype was recorded at least ten times. V is TRBV5-1 and J is TRBJ2-5; D is unclear. The CDR3 has 13 residues. The germline CDR1 and CDR2 sequences are SGHRS and YFSETQ. Trimming shortened V by 7 bases and J by 5 bases, and 15 bases separated the two germline ends. The CDR3 reads CASGQTPTETQYF. The CDR3 coding sequence is TGCGCCAGCGGTCAGACTCCAACGGAGACCCAGTACTTC.

This chain's CDR3 is CASRERRDRDGYTF. CDR3 in DNA: TGTGCCAGCAGGGAAAGGCGGGACAGGGATGGCTACACCTTC. The gene calls are TRBV5-5 and TRBJ1-2; 9 bases line up with TRBD1. Per the germline V gene, CDR1 is SGHKS and CDR2 is YYEKEE (reference sequence). The CDR3 runs to 14 residues. The trim removed 5 bases at V and 6 bases at J, leaving 8 bases unmatched.

This clonotype has a count of ten or more. The chain recombines TRBV6-6 with TRBJ2-3; D is possibly TRBD2 (6 bases). Germline V gives CDR1 MNHNY, CDR2 SVGAGI (reference sequence). The length of the CDR3 is 10 residues. Trimming removed 8 bases at V and 6 bases at J, with 6 bases between. The CDR3 sequence: CASRGDTQYF. The CDR3 nucleotides are TGTGCCAGCCGGGGGGATACGCAGTATTTT.

The J gene is TRBJ2-7, the V gene TRBV7-9, with 7 bases aligning to TRBD1. The CDR3 loop spans 23 amino acids. Germline CDR1 is SEHNR and CDR2 is FQNEAQ (reference sequence). Unmatched junction bases numbered 30, after V lost 3 bases and J lost 1 base. CDR3 residues: CASSLGDSTPTYARIHFSYEQYF. The CDR3 nucleotides read TGTGCCAGCAGCTTGGGGGACAGCACCCCTACATATGCCAGAATACATTTTTCCTACGAGCAGTACTTC.

This clonotype was detected ten times or more. The rearrangement uses TRBV9 and TRBJ2-3; TRBD2 matches 8 bases. The CDR3 extends over 14 amino acids. Germline loops: CDR1 SGDLS, CDR2 YYNGEE. Trimming cost V 6 bases and J 4 bases; bases outside gene matches: 7. The CDR3 region has the DNA TGTGCCAGCAATCCCGGGAGGGTCGCAGATACGCAGTATTTT. Protein product: CASNPGRVADTQYF.

This clonotype was seen many times. The chain has TRBV11-1 and TRBJ2-5; D is unresolved. Germline-derived CDR1 and CDR2 are SGHAT and FQDESV (reference sequence). The ends were cut back, 5 bases at V and 2 bases at J, with 3 bases in the middle. The CDR3 contains 11 residues. CDR3 in amino acids: CASSQQETQYF. CDR3 nucleotide sequence: TGTGCCAGCAGCCAACAAGAGACCCAGTACTTC.

This clonotype appeared many times. The J gene is TRBJ1-2, the V gene TRBV29-1; a possible D gene is TRBD1 (5 bases). Germline V lookup: CDR1 SQVTM, CDR2 ANQGSEA. The germline V and J ends were trimmed by 3 bases and 0 bases, with 8 bases remaining between them. This CDR3 is built from 13 residues. The CDR3 DNA reads TGCAGCGTTGACGGGGGGACTAACTATGGCTACACCTTC. This sequence encodes CSVDGGTNYGYTF.

This clonotype has at least ten counts. V is TRBV25-1 and J is TRBJ1-1, with TRBD1 matching 8 bases. This CDR3 has 15 residues. Losses at the gene ends were 4 bases for V and 7 bases for J; bases not matched to a gene: 11. Germline values: CDR1 MGHDK, CDR2 SYGVNS. CDR3 region: CASSGTRTGRVEAFF. The DNA of the CDR3 is TGTGCCAGCAGTGGTACTAGGACAGGGAGGGTTGAAGCTTTCTTT.

This clonotype was seen a handful of times. The rearrangement links TRBV7-6 to TRBJ2-7; 14 positions agree with TRBD2. CDR3 length: 16 amino acids. Germline loops: CDR1 SGHVS, CDR2 FNYEAQ. V trimming: 5 bases; J trimming: 4 bases; junction bases outside the gene matches: 7. The CDR3 sequence is CASSMGLAGVNYEQYF. In nucleotides, the CDR3 is TGTGCCAGCAGCATGGGACTAGCGGGAGTTAATTACGAGCAGTACTTC.

Notes on this clonotype: The CDR3 does not end in the conserved phenylalanine or tryptophan, so this is likely a read error. This chain connects TRBV9 to TRBJ1-1; possible D gene TRBD1, 6 bases. Deletions cut 0 bases from V and 3 bases from J, with 12 bases between. CDR1 is SGDLS, CDR2 YYNGEE, per germline. The CDR3 contains 15 residues. The DNA for the CDR3 is TGTGCCAGCAGCGTAGATAACAGGGAAGACACTGAAGCTTTCCTT. This gives the protein CASSVDNREDTEAFL.